The 21 T cell receptor beta chains below were found in one sample sequenced in a study of radiation and T cells in renal cell carcinoma. Stated time point: baseline pretreatment blood. Treatment meaning: 15 Gy SBRT to primary tumor, nephrectomy 4 weeks later. Assay: immunoSEQ multiplex PCR; the TCRdb copy retains only in-frame clones and omits some. The sample has under 65,000 clones; approximately 84% are singletons. The material was blood, obtained from a patient whose treatment included radiotherapy and nephrectomy. These receptors came from a man aged 55 to 70 with renal cell carcinoma.

The J gene is TRBJ2-5, the V gene TRBV5-1; D is undetermined. The V and J ends lost 0 bases and 5 bases respectively, with 5 bases between them. CDR1 and CDR2 from the germline V gene are SGHRS and YFSETQ. The CDR3 contains 12 residues. CDR3 in DNA: TGCGCCAGCAGCTTGGCCGGGGAGACCCAGTACTTC. It translates to CASSLAGETQYF.

Worth noting for this clone: The identical CDR3 is also encoded by other nucleotide sequences in the sample. This chain joins TRBV6-5 and TRBJ1-6; 7 bases line up with TRBD1. The CDR3 is 14 amino acids. V shed 5 bases and J 7 bases; nucleotides not matched to a gene: 5. Germline loops: CDR1 MNHEY, CDR2 SVGAGI. CDR3: CASSGTVQNSPLHF. In nucleotides, the CDR3 is TGTGCCAGCAGTGGGACAGTACAAAATTCACCCCTCCACTTT.

This chain connects TRBV6-1 to TRBJ1-4; 8 nucleotides match TRBD1. This CDR3 spans 17 amino acids. Germline CDR1 reads MNHNS; CDR2 reads SASEGT. The ends lost 4 bases at V and 2 bases at J; junction bases unmatched: 9. CDR3 coding DNA: TGTGCCAGCAGTGCCGACAGGGGAGTTGGGACTAATGAAAAACTGTTTTTT. It yields the protein CASSADRGVGTNEKLFF.

The V gene is TRBV5-1, the J gene TRBJ1-1, with D possibly matching TRBD1 (5 bases). Looked up from germline, CDR1 is SGHRS and CDR2 is YFSETQ. The CDR3 totals 18 residues. Trimming took off 0 bases at V and 2 bases at J, with 20 bases between the two ends. CDR3 loop: CASSLGQGRIVVNTEAFF. In DNA, the CDR3 is TGCGCCAGCAGCTTGGGCCAGGGCAGGATCGTTGTTAACACTGAAGCTTTCTTT. Drawing the rest from reference TRBV5-1 and TRBJ1-1, the complete variable domain is KAGVTQTPRYLIKTRGQQVTLSCSPISGHRSVSWYQQTPGQGLQFLFEYFSETQRNKGNFPGRFSGRQFSNSRSEMNVSTLELGDSALYLCASSLGQGRIVVNTEAFFGQGTRLTVV.

The V and J genes are TRBV18 and TRBJ2-7; 7 nucleotides align to TRBD2. V lost 2 bases, J lost 7 bases, and 8 bases stayed unmatched. The V gene's germline CDR1 is KGHSH and CDR2 LQKENI. This CDR3 spans 14 amino acids. The CDR3 nucleotides are TGTGCCAGCTCACCAGCCGTGGGGGGAGGGGAGCAGTACGTC. Translated: CASSPAVGGGEQYV.

This sequence joins TRBV6-5 and TRBJ1-5, with D unclear. The CDR3 sequence is 14 residues long. Between the trimmed V and J ends, which lost 0 bases and 5 bases, there was a span of 8 bases. The germline gives CDR1 MNHEY, CDR2 SVGAGI. CDR3 protein: CASSYSRGHQPQHF. DNA for the CDR3: TGTGCCAGCAGTTACTCCCGGGGTCATCAGCCCCAGCATTTT.

J is TRBJ1-5 and V is TRBV6-5; no reliable D call. Germline V gene lookup returns CDR1 MNHEY and CDR2 SVGAGI. The CDR3 sequence is 14 residues long. Between the trimmed V and J ends, which lost 5 bases and 1 base, there was a span of 9 bases. The CDR3 nucleotides read TGTGCCAGCAGTACGTTCCAAAGCAATCAGCCCCAGCATTTT. Translated: CASSTFQSNQPQHF.

V gene TRBV19 combines with J gene TRBJ1-3; no definite D call. V shed 1 base and J shed 4 bases, with 14 bases lying between them. Germline V gives CDR1 LNHDA, CDR2 SQIVND (reference sequence). This CDR3 has 16 amino acids. DNA of the CDR3: TGTGCCAGTAGTATAGGGGCCGGGAGAGGAGGAAACACCATATATTTT. Its translation: CASSIGAGRGGNTIYF.

The chain joins TRBV7-9 to TRBJ1-4, with no clear D. This CDR3 has 13 amino acids. Trimming pared 5 bases from V and 8 bases from J, leaving 12 bases between. Germline V gene sequence: CDR1 SEHNR, CDR2 FQNEAQ (reference sequence). Here the CDR3 reads CASSPLDYEKLFF. For the CDR3, the DNA is TGTGCCAGCAGCCCGCTCGATTACGAAAAACTGTTTTTT.

This chain uses TRBV19 with TRBJ2-3, with 11 nucleotides matching TRBD2. This CDR3 comprises 15 residues. Losses at the gene ends were 4 bases for V and 4 bases for J; bases not matched to a gene: 4. Germline V lookup: CDR1 LNHDA, CDR2 SQIVND (reference sequence). CDR3 sequence (DNA): TGTGCCAGTAGTACCACTAGCGGGAGCGCAGATACGCAGTATTTT. Amino acids: CASSTTSGSADTQYF.

The gene calls are TRBV28 and TRBJ1-2, with 7 bases lining up with TRBD1. J lost 4 bases, V lost 2 bases, and 7 bases had no gene match. Germline V gene sequence: CDR1 MDHEN, CDR2 SYDVKM. The CDR3 is made up of 15 amino acids. The CDR3 nucleotides read TGTGCCAGCAGTTTAACCCTCAAGGGGGCCTATGGCTACACCTTC. Amino acids: CASSLTLKGAYGYTF.

The chain recombines TRBV5-1 with TRBJ2-3; D may be TRBD2 (6 bases). The CDR3 is 14 amino acids. Germline V gene sequence: CDR1 SGHRS, CDR2 YFSETQ. Trimming took 0 bases from V and 4 from J, leaving 9 bases between them. The CDR3 sequence: CASSLGASADTQYF. As DNA, the CDR3 is TGCGCCAGCAGCTTGGGGGCTAGCGCAGATACGCAGTATTTT.

V and J are TRBV2 and TRBJ2-1; the match to TRBD2 covers 7 bases. The germline V gene encodes CDR1 SNHLY and CDR2 FYNNEI. The CDR3 is made up of 19 amino acids. J lost 5 bases, V lost 1 base, and 17 bases had no gene match. For the CDR3, the DNA is TGTGCCAGCAGTGAAGGATGGGCTAGCGGAGTCTCGGTAAACAATGAGCAGTTCTTC. Protein product: CASSEGWASGVSVNNEQFF.

The CDR3, as DNA: TGTGCCAGTAGTATCTCCCGGGGGGGGGTTAACACTGAAGCTTTCTTT. Residues: CASSISRGGVNTEAFF. The chain links TRBV19 to TRBJ1-1; D possibly corresponds to TRBD1 (5 bases). CDR1 and CDR2 from the germline V gene are LNHDA and SQIVND (reference sequence). This CDR3 is built from 16 residues. V lost 3 bases, J lost 2 bases, and 16 bases lay in between.

The rearrangement uses TRBV11-2 and TRBJ1-4; D is perhaps TRBD1 (5 bases). CDR1 and CDR2 from the germline V gene are SGHAT and FQNNGV. The CDR3 is 18 amino acids. V was cut by 3 bases and J by 2 bases, with 19 bases left in between. The CDR3 bases are TGTGCCAGCAGCTTCCGAGGACTGGGGCTGACGACTAATGAAAAACTGTTTTTT. Translated, it gives CASSFRGLGLTTNEKLFF.

This chain uses TRBV9 with TRBJ1-2; weak D call: TRBD1 (5 bases). The CDR3 has 16 residues. Per germline, CDR1 SGDLS and CDR2 YYNGEE. V was clipped by 0 bases and J by 4 bases, with 16 bases between them. DNA of the CDR3: TGTGCCAGCAGCGTAGCGGCTGGGACTACCCCCTATGGCTACACCTTC. Its protein product is CASSVAAGTTPYGYTF.

The chain has TRBV5-4 and TRBJ1-6, with D hard to call. Germline V lookup: CDR1 SGHNT, CDR2 YYREEE (reference sequence). There are 14 residues in the CDR3. V dropped 2 bases and J dropped 8 bases, with 11 bases sitting between them. As DNA, the CDR3 is TGTGCCAGCAGCTTCGGTAGTAAGGATTCACCCCTCCACTTT. Amino acids: CASSFGSKDSPLHF.

The chain employs TRBV7-2 and TRBJ2-5; D is perhaps TRBD1 (5 bases). Germline V gives CDR1 SGHTA, CDR2 FQGNSA. V shed 2 bases and J shed 7 bases, with 14 bases lying between them. The CDR3 extends over 14 amino acids. The CDR3 sequence is CASSLNRRGATQYF. Written as DNA, the CDR3 is TGTGCCAGCAGCTTAAATAGAAGGGGTGCGACCCAGTACTTC. The full variable domain, its missing parts supplied by reference TRBV7-2 and TRBJ2-5, is GAGVSQSPSNKVTEKGKDVELRCDPISGHTALYWYRQSLGQGLEFLIYFQGNSAPDKSGLPSDRFSAERTGGSVSTLTIQRTQQEDSAVYLCASSLNRRGATQYFGPGTRLLVL.

The chain carries TRBV7-9 and TRBJ2-2; D might be TRBD2 (6 bases). Germline V CDR1 and CDR2: SEHNR, FQNEAQ (reference sequence). The V end lost 0 bases, the J end lost 4 bases, and 18 bases lay between the germline ends. The CDR3 extends over 18 amino acids. CDR3 sequence: CASSLAIRLALTTGELFF. Written as DNA, the CDR3 is TGTGCCAGCAGCTTAGCGATTAGGCTAGCGCTAACCACCGGGGAGCTGTTTTTT.

This chain links TRBV2 with TRBJ2-1; 11 bases line up with TRBD1. V lost 0 bases, J lost 7 bases, and 8 bases stayed unmatched. Germline CDR1 and CDR2: SNHLY and FYNNEI. This CDR3 has 17 amino acids. The CDR3 protein is CASSEARGQGVRNEQFF. The CDR3 coding sequence is TGTGCCAGCAGTGAAGCGCGGGGACAGGGGGTTAGGAATGAGCAGTTCTTC. Looking up the rest from reference TRBV2 and TRBJ2-1 gives the full variable domain: EPEVTQTPSHQVTQMGQEVILRCVPISNHLYFYWYRQILGQKVEFLVSFYNNEISEKSEIFDDQFSVERPDGSNFTLKIRSTKLEDSAMYFCASSEARGQGVRNEQFFGPGTRLTVL.

J is TRBJ1-1 and V is TRBV5-1, with 7 bases identical to TRBD1. Germline trimming cut 4 bases from V and 1 base from J; bases unmatched to any gene: 7. Germline assignment: CDR1 SGHRS and CDR2 YFSETQ. This CDR3 is 15 amino acids long. CDR3 loop: CASSVRTGTNTEAFF. In nucleotides, the CDR3 is TGCGCCAGCAGCGTTAGGACAGGAACGAACACTGAAGCTTTCTTT.